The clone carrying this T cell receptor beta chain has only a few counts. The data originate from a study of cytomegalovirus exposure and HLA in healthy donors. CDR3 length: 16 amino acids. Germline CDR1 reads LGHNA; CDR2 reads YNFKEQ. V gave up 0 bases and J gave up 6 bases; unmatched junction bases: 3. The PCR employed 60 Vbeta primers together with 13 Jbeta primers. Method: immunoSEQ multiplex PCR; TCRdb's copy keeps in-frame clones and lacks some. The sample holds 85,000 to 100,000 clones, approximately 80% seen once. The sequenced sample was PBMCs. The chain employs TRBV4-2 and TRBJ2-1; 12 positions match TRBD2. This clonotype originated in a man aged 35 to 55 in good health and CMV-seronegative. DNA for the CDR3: TGTGCCAGCAGCCAAGATGAGACTAGCGGGAGCAATGAGCAGTTCTTC. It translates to CASSQDETSGSNEQFF.